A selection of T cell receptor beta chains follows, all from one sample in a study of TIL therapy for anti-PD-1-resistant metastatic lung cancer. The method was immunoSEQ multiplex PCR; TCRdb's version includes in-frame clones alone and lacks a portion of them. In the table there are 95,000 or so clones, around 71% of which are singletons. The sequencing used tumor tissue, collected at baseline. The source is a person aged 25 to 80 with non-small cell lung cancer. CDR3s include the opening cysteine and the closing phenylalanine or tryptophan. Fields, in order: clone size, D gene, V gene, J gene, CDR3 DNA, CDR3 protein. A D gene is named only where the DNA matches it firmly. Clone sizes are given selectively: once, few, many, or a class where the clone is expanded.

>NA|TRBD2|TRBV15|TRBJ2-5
TGTGCCACCAGCAGAGGGGGACTAGCGGGAGCAGAGACCCAGTACTTC
CATSRGGLAGAETQYF
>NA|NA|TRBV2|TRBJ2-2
TGTGCCAGCAAGGGAGGGGAGCTGTTTTTT
CASKGGELFF
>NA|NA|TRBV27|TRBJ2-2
TGTGCCAGCAGGGAGTGGGGGTCCCGCGGCGCCGGGGAGCTGTTTTTT
CASREWGSRGAGELFF
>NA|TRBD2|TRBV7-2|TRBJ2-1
TGTGCCACCCGGAGCGGGGGGGCCCTGGGATCCTACAATGAGCAGTTCTTC
CATRSGGALGSYNEQFF
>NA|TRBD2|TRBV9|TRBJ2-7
TGTGCCAGCAGCGTGGGGGGGACTAGCGGGAGTGAAGAGCAGTACTTC
CASSVGGTSGSEEQYF
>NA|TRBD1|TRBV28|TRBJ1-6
TGTGCCAGCAGTTTGTGGACAGGGGATTCACCCCTCCACTTT
CASSLWTGDSPLHF
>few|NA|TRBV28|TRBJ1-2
TGTGCCAGCAGGAGGACCTGGGCTGGATATGGCTACACCTTC
CASRRTWAGYGYTF
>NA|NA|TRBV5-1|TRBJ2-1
TGCGCCAGCAGAAGCCCCGGGACGAACTACAATGAGCAGTTCTTC
CASRSPGTNYNEQFF
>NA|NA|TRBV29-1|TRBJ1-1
TGCAGCGTTGGCCTTGTAGATGAAGCTTTCTTT
CSVGLVDEAFF
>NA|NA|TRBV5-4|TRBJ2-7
TGTGCCAGCAGCTTGGCCAGCAACGAGCAGTACTTC
CASSLASNEQYF
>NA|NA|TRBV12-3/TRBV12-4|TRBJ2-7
TGTGCCAGCAGGTCGAGTAATACCTACGAGCAGTACTTC
CASRSSNTYEQYF
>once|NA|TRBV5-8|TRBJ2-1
TGTGCCAGCAGCTCCCCCGGGAGTGGGTACAATGAGCAGTTCTTC
CASSSPGSGYNEQFF
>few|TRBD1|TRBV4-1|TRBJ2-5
TGCGCCAGCAGCCAAAGCAACAGGGGATCGGAGACCCAGTACTTC
CASSQSNRGSETQYF
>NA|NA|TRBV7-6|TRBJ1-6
TGTGCCAGCAGCTCTAATCCAGGGTCTGGTTCACCCCTCCACTTT
CASSSNPGSGSPLHF
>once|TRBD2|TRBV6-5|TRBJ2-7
TGTGCCAGCAGGGGCGGGGGTGAATACGAGCAGTACTTC
CASRGGGEYEQYF
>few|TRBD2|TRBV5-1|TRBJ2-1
TGCGCCAGCAGCCCCCGACTAGCGGGGACCTACAATGAGCAGTTCTTC
CASSPRLAGTYNEQFF
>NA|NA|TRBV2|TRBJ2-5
TGTGCCAGCAGTGAGGTGGGGCAAGAGACCCAGTACTTC
CASSEVGQETQYF
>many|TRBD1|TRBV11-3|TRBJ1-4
TGTGCCAGCAGCCTGGCTAAAGACAGGGTTTGCGAAAAACTGTTTTTT
CASSLAKDRVCEKLFF
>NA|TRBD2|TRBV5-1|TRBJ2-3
TGCGCCAGCAGCTTAGCAGCGGGAGGGTCGGATACGCAGTATTTT
CASSLAAGGSDTQYF
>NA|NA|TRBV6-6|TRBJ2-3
TGTGCCAGCAGACAACTAGCAGATACGCAGTATTTT
CASRQLADTQYF
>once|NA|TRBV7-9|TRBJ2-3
TGTGCCAGCCAGAGTGGGTCCAGCCACACAGATACGCAGTATTTT
CASQSGSSHTDTQYF
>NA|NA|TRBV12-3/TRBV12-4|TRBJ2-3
TGTGCCAGCAGTTTTGAGTTACCAGATACGCAGTATTTT
CASSFELPDTQYF
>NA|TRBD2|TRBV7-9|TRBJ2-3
TGTGCCAGCAGCCAGAGCGTAGCGGGGGCAGATACGCAGTATTTT
CASSQSVAGADTQYF
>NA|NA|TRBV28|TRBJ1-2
TGTGCCAGCAGTTTACGGGGCGCCAACTATGGCTACACCTTC
CASSLRGANYGYTF
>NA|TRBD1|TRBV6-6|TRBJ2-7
TGTGCCAGCAGTAACGGACAGGGGGCGCGGTACGAGCAGTACTTC
CASSNGQGARYEQYF
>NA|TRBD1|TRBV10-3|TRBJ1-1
TGTGCCATCAGTGAGCAAGACAGGGCGGAGTGGGACACTGAAGCTTTCTTT
CAISEQDRAEWDTEAFF
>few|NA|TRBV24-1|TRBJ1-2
TGTGCCACCAGTGATTCCCGTCGGGGGGGCTACACCTTC
CATSDSRRGGYTF
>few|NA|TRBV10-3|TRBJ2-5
TGTGCCATCAGTGAATCCGGTAGGGTTGAGACCCAGTACTTC
CAISESGRVETQYF
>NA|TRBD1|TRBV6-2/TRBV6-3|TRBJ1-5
TGTGCCAGCAGTCCCCGGACAGGGACACACCAGCCCCAGCATTTT
CASSPRTGTHQPQHF
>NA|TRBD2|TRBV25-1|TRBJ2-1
TGTGCCAGCAGTGCTGCCGGGACTACCAATGAGCAGTTCTTC
CASSAAGTTNEQFF
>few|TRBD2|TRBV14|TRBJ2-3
TGTGCCAGCAGCCACCGGGGACTAGCGTCTAGCACAGATACGCAGTATTTT
CASSHRGLASSTDTQYF
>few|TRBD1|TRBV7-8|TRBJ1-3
TGTGCCAGCAGCCCGCACAGGGGTCGGAACACCATATATTTT
CASSPHRGRNTIYF
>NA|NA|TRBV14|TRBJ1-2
TGTGCCAGCAGCCAAGGGGCTGGAGATGGCTACACCTTC
CASSQGAGDGYTF
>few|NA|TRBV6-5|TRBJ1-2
TGTGCCAGCAGACCGACCGGGACGGTGAACTATGGCTTCACCTTC
CASRPTGTVNYGFTF
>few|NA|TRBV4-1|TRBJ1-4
TGCGCCAGCAGCCACAGACAGCTTGAAAAACTGTTTTTT
CASSHRQLEKLFF
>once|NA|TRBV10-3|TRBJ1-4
TGTGCCATCAGTCAAAGCCAGGATCCTAATGAAAAACTGTTTTTT
CAISQSQDPNEKLFF
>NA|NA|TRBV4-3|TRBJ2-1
TGCGCCAGCAGCCAAGAAGTAGCCACCAATGAGCAGTTCTTC
CASSQEVATNEQFF
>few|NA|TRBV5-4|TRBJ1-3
TGTGCCAGCAGCAACGGGGATCTGGCTGGGGTGGGAAACACCATATATTTT
CASSNGDLAGVGNTIYF
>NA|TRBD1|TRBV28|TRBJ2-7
TGTGCCAGCAGTTTAACCGGACAGGGCTCCTACGAGCAGTACTTC
CASSLTGQGSYEQYF
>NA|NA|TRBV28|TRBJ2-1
TGTGCCAGCAGTCTACCCGCAGGCGGGGGACAAGTACAGTTCTTC
CASSLPAGGGQVQFF
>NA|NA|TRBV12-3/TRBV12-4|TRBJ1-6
TGTGCCAGCAGTTTACCCTCCCGACCCCTCCACTTT
CASSLPSRPLHF
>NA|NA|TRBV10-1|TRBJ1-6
TGCGCCACTGACGGGGTCAAAATTTCACCCCTCCACTTT
CATDGVKISPLHF
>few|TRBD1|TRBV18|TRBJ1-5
TGTGCCAGCTCACCTGATCAGACAGGGGGCAACAATCAGCCCCAGCATTTT
CASSPDQTGGNNQPQHF
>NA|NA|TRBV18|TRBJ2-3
TGTGCCAGCTCACCAGACTTGCTTGGAGATACGCAGTATTTT
CASSPDLLGDTQYF
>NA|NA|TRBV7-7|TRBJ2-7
TGTGCCAGCAGCCCAGGGGCCGGGGAATCCTACGAGCAGTACTTC
CASSPGAGESYEQYF
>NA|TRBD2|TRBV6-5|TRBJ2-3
TGTGCCAGCAGTTACAGGAGCGGGGGGGCCCCGGATACGCAGTATTTT
CASSYRSGGAPDTQYF
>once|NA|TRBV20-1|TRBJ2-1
TGCATGACGGAGTCCTACAATGAGCAGTTCTTC
CMTESYNEQFF
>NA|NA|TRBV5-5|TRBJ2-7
TGTGCCAGCAGCTTGGGGATAGGGAACTCCTACGAGCAGTACTTC
CASSLGIGNSYEQYF
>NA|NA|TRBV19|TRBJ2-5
TGTGCCAGTAGTGAGGACTGGCTGGAGACCCAGTACTTC
CASSEDWLETQYF
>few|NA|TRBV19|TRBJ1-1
TGTGCCAGTACCAGAGGGAACACTGAAGCTTTCTTT
CASTRGNTEAFF
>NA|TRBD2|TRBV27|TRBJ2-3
TGTGCCAGCAGTTCCCTAGCGGGGTCAGATACGCAGTATTTT
CASSSLAGSDTQYF
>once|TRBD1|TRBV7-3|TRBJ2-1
TGTGCCAGCAGCGATACAGGGGGCGAGCAGTTCTTC
CASSDTGGEQFF
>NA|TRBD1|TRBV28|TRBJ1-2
TGTGCCAGCAGTTTAACTGGTCGAGACAGGGGAGGCGGCTACACCTTC
CASSLTGRDRGGGYTF
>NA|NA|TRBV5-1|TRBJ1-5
TGCGTCAGCAGCTTGATGCCAGGCAGCAATCAGCCCCAGCATTTT
CVSSLMPGSNQPQHF
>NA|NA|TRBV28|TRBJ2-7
TGTGCCAGCAGGGATACCAGGGGAGAGTACTTC
CASRDTRGEYF
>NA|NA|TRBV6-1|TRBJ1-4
TGTGCCAGCAGTGACATTCAAAATGAAAAACTGTTTTTT
CASSDIQNEKLFF
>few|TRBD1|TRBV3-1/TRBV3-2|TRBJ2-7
TGTGCCAGCAGCCAATGGGACAGGGTCTACGAGCAGTACTTC
CASSQWDRVYEQYF